This is a list of T cell receptor beta chains from one sample in a study of blood T cell repertoires in COVID-19. The method was immunoSEQ multiplex PCR; TCRdb's version includes in-frame clones alone and lacks a portion of them. The sample yields about 33,000 clones, 75% to 85% seen once. The source material was peripheral blood. The receptors stem from a human donor in a cohort sampled during active COVID-19. Each CDR3 is given with its conserved first and last residue. D genes are given only for firm matches. The listing skips clone size in some rows; elsewhere it reads once, few, many or a size class.

clone_size,d_call,v_call,j_call,cdr3_nt,cdr3_aa
.,TRBD1,TRBV5-1,TRBJ1-3,TGCGCCAGCAGCTCGGGACAGGGAGCTGGAAACACCATATATTTT,CASSSGQGAGNTIYF
.,TRBD2,TRBV28,TRBJ2-1,TGTGCCAGCACCACTAGCGGGGGGAACTCCTACAATGAGCAGTTCTTC,CASTTSGGNSYNEQFF
.,.,TRBV28,TRBJ2-3,TGTGCCAGCAGTTTACTGGGGCCTCCCGGGGGGCAGTATTTT,CASSLLGPPGGQYF
.,TRBD2,TRBV19,TRBJ2-2,TGTGCCAGTAGTATAGCTAGCGGGGTCACCGGGGAGCTGTTTTTT,CASSIASGVTGELFF
.,.,TRBV5-1,TRBJ2-7,TGCGCCAGCAGCTTGGGGGCAGGGGTTGACTACGAGCAGTACTTC,CASSLGAGVDYEQYF
.,.,TRBV11-1,TRBJ2-3,TGTGCCAGCAGCTCAAACAGAGTATATCACACAGATACGCAGTATTTT,CASSSNRVYHTDTQYF
.,TRBD2,TRBV27,TRBJ2-1,TGTGCCAGCAGTTCGGGGGGAATATCCTACAATGAGCAGTTCTTC,CASSSGGISYNEQFF
.,.,TRBV11-3,TRBJ2-2,TGTGCCAGCAGCTTAGGGGTAGGCGGGCCTCGGGACGGGGAGCTGTTTTTT,CASSLGVGGPRDGELFF
.,TRBD2,TRBV11-2,TRBJ2-1,TGTGCCAGCAGCAAGGGACTAGCGGGGGGGTCCTACAATGAGCAGTTCTTC,CASSKGLAGGSYNEQFF
.,TRBD1,TRBV6-6,TRBJ1-4,TGTGCCAGCAGTGGACAGGGGGCAGCTAATGAAAAACTGTTTTTT,CASSGQGAANEKLFF
few,.,TRBV3-1/TRBV3-2,TRBJ1-1,TGTGCCAGCAGCCCCAGTTCGGGCTGGGGCGCTTTCTTT,CASSPSSGWGAFF
once,.,TRBV18,TRBJ2-5,TGTGCCAGCTCACCGACAGCCCAAGAGACCCAGTACTTC,CASSPTAQETQYF
few,TRBD2,TRBV11-2,TRBJ2-3,TGTGCCAGCAGCTCCCTCTTAGCGGGGGGCACAGATACGCAGTATTTT,CASSSLLAGGTDTQYF
.,.,TRBV5-4,TRBJ1-4,TGTGCCAGCAGCGGACCGGGGTCCACTAATGAAAAACTGTTTTTT,CASSGPGSTNEKLFF
.,TRBD1,TRBV27,TRBJ1-6,TGTGCCAGCAGGCGACAGGGGGGTTCACCCCTCCACTTT,CASRRQGGSPLHF
.,.,TRBV4-1,TRBJ1-2,TGCGCCAGCAGCCAGGAGGGCACCAACTATGGCTACACCTTC,CASSQEGTNYGYTF
once,TRBD1,TRBV27,TRBJ1-5,TGTGCCAGCAGTTTTGCAGGGGGCGGCAATCAGCCCCAGCATTTT,CASSFAGGGNQPQHF
.,TRBD2,TRBV27,TRBJ2-3,TGTGCCAGCAGACCACTCGGACTAGCGGGAACAGATACGCAGTATTTT,CASRPLGLAGTDTQYF
.,.,TRBV15,TRBJ1-5,TGTGCCACCAGCAGAGATTGGAGCAAGCCCCAGCATTTT,CATSRDWSKPQHF
.,.,TRBV9,TRBJ2-5,TGTGCCAGCAGCGCCCAGGGGAACCAAGAGACCCAGTACTTC,CASSAQGNQETQYF
.,.,TRBV6-1,TRBJ1-4,TGTGCCAGCAGTGAAGCGGTGGACAGTTTTTCGGGTAATGAAAAACTGTTTTTT,CASSEAVDSFSGNEKLFF
.,.,TRBV7-2,TRBJ2-5,TGTGCCAGCAGCCCCCGGGAGTCGGAGACCCAGTACTTC,CASSPRESETQYF
.,TRBD1,TRBV5-6,TRBJ1-2,TGTGCCAGCAGTTACCCGGTTGGGACAGGAGCTAACTATGGCTACACCTTC,CASSYPVGTGANYGYTF
few,.,TRBV7-9,TRBJ1-6,TGTGCCAGCAGCACGCGGGGGGATTCACCCCTCCACTTT,CASSTRGDSPLHF
.,.,TRBV5-1,TRBJ1-2,TGCGCCAGCAGTTTAAGCCCGGGTGGCGATGGCTACACCTTC,CASSLSPGGDGYTF
.,.,TRBV7-9,TRBJ2-5,TGTGCCAGCAGCCCCCGACTATCCGCCCAAGAGACCCAGTACTTC,CASSPRLSAQETQYF
.,.,TRBV28,TRBJ1-2,TGTGCCAGCAGTCCCATCTCCGGGACTAATAACTATGGCTACACCTTC,CASSPISGTNNYGYTF
once,TRBD2,TRBV28,TRBJ2-7,TGTGCCAGCAGTTCCCCCGGGACTAACGACGAGCAGTACTTC,CASSSPGTNDEQYF
.,.,TRBV7-9,TRBJ2-7,TGTGCCAGCAACACCCCGGGGGGCCGCCTTAAGGAGCAGTACTTC,CASNTPGGRLKEQYF